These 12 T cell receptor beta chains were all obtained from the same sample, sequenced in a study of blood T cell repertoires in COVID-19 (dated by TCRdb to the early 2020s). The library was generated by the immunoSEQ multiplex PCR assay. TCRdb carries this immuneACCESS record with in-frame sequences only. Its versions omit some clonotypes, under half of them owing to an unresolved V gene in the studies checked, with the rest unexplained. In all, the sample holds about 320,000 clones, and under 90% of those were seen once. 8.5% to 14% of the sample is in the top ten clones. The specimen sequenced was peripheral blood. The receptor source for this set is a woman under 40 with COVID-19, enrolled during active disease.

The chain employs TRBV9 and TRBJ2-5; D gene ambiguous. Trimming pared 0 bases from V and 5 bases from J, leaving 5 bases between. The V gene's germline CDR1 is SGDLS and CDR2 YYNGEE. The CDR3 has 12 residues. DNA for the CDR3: TGTGCCAGCAGCGTAGATGAGGAGACCCAGTACTTC. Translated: CASSVDEETQYF.

The CDR3 region has the DNA TGTGCCAGCAGCTTAGGACTTATCGAGCAGTACTTC. Translation: CASSLGLIEQYF. V gene TRBV7-9 combines with J gene TRBJ2-7; D gene ambiguous. V was clipped by 1 base and J by 6 bases, with 7 bases between them. The CDR3 totals 12 residues. Germline assignment: CDR1 SEHNR and CDR2 FQNEAQ (reference sequence).

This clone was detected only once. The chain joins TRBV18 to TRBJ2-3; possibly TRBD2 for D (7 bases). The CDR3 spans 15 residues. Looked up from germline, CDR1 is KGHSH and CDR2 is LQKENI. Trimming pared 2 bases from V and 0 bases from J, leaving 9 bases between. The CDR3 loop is CASSPAGASTDTQYF. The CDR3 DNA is TGTGCCAGCTCACCAGCGGGGGCCAGCACAGATACGCAGTATTTT.

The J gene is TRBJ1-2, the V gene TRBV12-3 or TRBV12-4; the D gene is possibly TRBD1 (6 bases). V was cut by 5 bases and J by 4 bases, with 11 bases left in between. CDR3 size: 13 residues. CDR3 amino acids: CASSPGHFYGYTF. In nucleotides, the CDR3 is TGTGCCAGCAGTCCGGGACACTTCTATGGCTACACCTTC.

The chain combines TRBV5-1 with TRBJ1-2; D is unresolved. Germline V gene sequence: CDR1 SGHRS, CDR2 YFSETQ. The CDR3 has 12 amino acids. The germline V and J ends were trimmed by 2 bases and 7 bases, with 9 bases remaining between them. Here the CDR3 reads CASSLSQVGYTF. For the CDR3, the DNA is TGCGCCAGCAGCTTAAGCCAGGTTGGCTACACCTTC. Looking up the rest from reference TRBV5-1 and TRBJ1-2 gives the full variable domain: KAGVTQTPRYLIKTRGQQVTLSCSPISGHRSVSWYQQTPGQGLQFLFEYFSETQRNKGNFPGRFSGRQFSNSRSEMNVSTLELGDSALYLCASSLSQVGYTFGSGTRLTVV.

Here the CDR3 reads CASSPPGVNEQFF. DNA of the CDR3: TGTGCCAGCTCACCCCCAGGGGTCAATGAGCAGTTCTTC. The chain is built from TRBV18 and TRBJ2-1; D is perhaps TRBD1 (6 bases). Germline V gene sequence: CDR1 KGHSH, CDR2 LQKENI. V shed 3 bases and J shed 6 bases, with 9 bases lying between them. The CDR3 has 13 residues.

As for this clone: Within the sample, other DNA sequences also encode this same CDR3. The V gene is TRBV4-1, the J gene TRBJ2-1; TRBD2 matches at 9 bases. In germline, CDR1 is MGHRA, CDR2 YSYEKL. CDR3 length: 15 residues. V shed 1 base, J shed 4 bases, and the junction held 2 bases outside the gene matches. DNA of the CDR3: TGCGCCAGCAGCCAAGCGCGGGGGGGGTACAATGAGCAGTTCTTC. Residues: CASSQARGGYNEQFF.

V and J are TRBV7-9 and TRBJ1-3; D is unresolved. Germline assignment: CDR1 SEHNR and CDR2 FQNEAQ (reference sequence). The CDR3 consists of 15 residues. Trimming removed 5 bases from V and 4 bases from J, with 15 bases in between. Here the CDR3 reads CASSAAVWRGNTIYF. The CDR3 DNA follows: TGTGCCAGCAGCGCCGCCGTCTGGAGGGGAAACACCATATATTTT. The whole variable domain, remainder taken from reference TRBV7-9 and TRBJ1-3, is DTGVSQNPRHKITKRGQNVTFRCDPISEHNRLYWYRQTLGQGPEFLTYFQNEAQLEKSRLLSDRFSAERPKGSFSTLEIQRTEQGDSAMYLCASSAAVWRGNTIYFGEGSWLTVV.

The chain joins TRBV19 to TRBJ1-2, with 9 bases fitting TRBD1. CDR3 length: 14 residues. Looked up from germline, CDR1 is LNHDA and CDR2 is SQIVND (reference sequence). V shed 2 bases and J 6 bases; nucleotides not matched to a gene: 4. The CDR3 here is CASSISGTGHGYTF. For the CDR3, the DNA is TGTGCCAGTAGTATAAGTGGGACAGGGCATGGCTACACCTTC. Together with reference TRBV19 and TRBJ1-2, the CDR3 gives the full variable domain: DGGITQSPKYLFRKEGQNVTLSCEQNLNHDAMYWYRQDPGQGLRLIYYSQIVNDFQKGDIAEGYSVSREKKESFPLTVTSAQKNPTAFYLCASSISGTGHGYTFGSGTRLTVV.

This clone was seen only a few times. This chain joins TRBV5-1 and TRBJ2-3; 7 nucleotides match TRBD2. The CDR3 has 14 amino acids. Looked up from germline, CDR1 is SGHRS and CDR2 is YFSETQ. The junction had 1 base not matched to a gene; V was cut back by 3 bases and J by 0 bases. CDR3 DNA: TGCGCCAGCAGCTATAGCGGGAGCACAGATACGCAGTATTTT. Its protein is CASSYSGSTDTQYF.

CDR3 region: CASSLEDNLVNEQFF. CDR3 DNA sequence: TGTGCCAGCAGCTTGGAGGACAACTTGGTGAATGAGCAGTTCTTC. The J gene is TRBJ2-1, the V gene TRBV5-5, with D possibly being TRBD1 (5 bases). Germline V gene lookup returns CDR1 SGHKS and CDR2 YYEKEE (reference sequence). This CDR3 spans 15 amino acids. Trimming shortened V by 0 bases and J by 7 bases, and 14 bases separated the two germline ends. The full variable domain, in which reference TRBV5-5 and TRBJ2-1 provide the parts outside the CDR3, is DAGVTQSPTHLIKTRGQQVTLRCSPISGHKSVSWYQQVLGQGPQFIFQYYEKEERGRGNFPDRFSARQFPNYSSELNVNALLLGDSALYLCASSLEDNLVNEQFFGPGTRLTVL.

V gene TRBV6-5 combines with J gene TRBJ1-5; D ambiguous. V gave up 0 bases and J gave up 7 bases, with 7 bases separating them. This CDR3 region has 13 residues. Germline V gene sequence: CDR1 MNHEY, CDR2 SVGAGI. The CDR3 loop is CASSYSMSQPQHF. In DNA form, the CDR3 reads TGTGCCAGCAGTTACTCGATGAGCCAGCCCCAGCATTTT.